These 29 T cell receptor beta chains share one sample of origin, sequenced in a study of vaccination and CD4 T cells after COVID-19. Treatment in this sample: approximately 10-day PBMC culture with coronavirus spike peptide pools or control peptides (ViraFEST assay). The antigens of these receptors remain unknown. Scientists ran DNA taken from cultured CD4+ T cells through the Oncomine TCR Beta short-read assay for sequencing. TCRdb re-derived calls from the PCR reads in MiXCR, one entry per CDR3 protein. This table holds 3,000 to 3,500 distinct CDR3 sequences, approximately 81% found once. The specimen was CD4+ T cells from blood, cultured in vitro. These receptors were collected from a human donor who had recovered from COVID-19.

The chain employs TRBV7-8 and TRBJ1-5; TRBD1 agrees at 10 bases. With 5 bases clipped from V and 5 bases from J, the junction kept 3 bases outside the gene matches. The CDR3 extends over 14 amino acids. Looked up from germline, CDR1 is SGHVS and CDR2 is FQNEAQ. The CDR3 reads CASSMGTGDQPQHF. The DNA of the CDR3 is TGTGCCAGCAGCATGGGGACAGGGGATCAGCCCCAGCATTTT.

The chain couples TRBV6-5 to TRBJ1-6; tentative D call: TRBD1 (6 bases). The germline V gene has CDR1 MNHEY and CDR2 SVGAGI. The CDR3 is made up of 16 amino acids. V was shortened by 2 bases and J by 6 bases, with 14 bases between the two germline ends. CDR3 loop: CASSYGQGKGNSPLHF. CDR3 DNA: TGTGCCAGCAGTTACGGGCAGGGGAAGGGTAATTCACCCCTCCACTTT.

This clonotype was observed once. V and J are TRBV20-1 and TRBJ1-2; TRBD1 might be the D (6 bases). Germline values: CDR1 DFQATT, CDR2 SNEGSKA (reference sequence). The CDR3 runs to 13 residues. The V and J ends lost 4 bases and 8 bases respectively, with 17 bases between them. In nucleotides, the CDR3 is TGCAGTGCTAAACGACAGGCCTTCGGGGGCTACACCTTC. Protein: CSAKRQAFGGYTF.

This sequence joins TRBV7-9 and TRBJ2-7; D is undetermined. The CDR3 spans 12 residues. The germline CDR1 and CDR2 sequences are SEHNR and FQNEAQ (reference sequence). V was shortened by 2 bases and J by 5 bases, with 7 bases between the two germline ends. The CDR3 reads CASSLLLDEQYF. In nucleotides, the CDR3 is TGTGCCAGCAGCTTACTGTTGGACGAGCAGTACTTC.

The chain couples TRBV6-5 to TRBJ1-1; D not resolved. Germline values: CDR1 MNHEY, CDR2 SVGAGI. This CDR3 comprises 16 residues. The V end lost 0 bases, the J end lost 4 bases, and 15 bases lay between the germline ends. The CDR3 region is CASSYSGVRVPTEAFF. Written as DNA, the CDR3 is TGTGCCAGCAGTTACTCTGGGGTAAGGGTCCCCACTGAAGCTTTCTTT.

This clonotype was seen more than once but under ten times. The J gene is TRBJ2-7, the V gene TRBV7-2; no firm D call. The CDR3 runs to 12 residues. CDR1 is SGHTA, CDR2 FQGNSA, per germline. The V end was cut by 5 bases, the J end by 0 bases, with 5 bases between. CDR3 amino acids: CASSLSSYEQYF. CDR3 nucleotide sequence: TGTGCCAGCAGCCTGAGCTCCTACGAGCAGTACTTC.

The V gene is TRBV27, the J gene TRBJ1-2, with a possible D match to TRBD1 (5 bases). The CDR3 contains 14 residues. Germline CDR1 reads MNHEY; CDR2 reads SMNVEV (reference sequence). Trimming took 7 bases from V and 8 from J, leaving 20 bases between them. For the CDR3, the DNA is TGTGCCAGCAAAGGGGCAGGGCAACCACTGGGCTACACCTTC. Translated: CASKGAGQPLGYTF.

The chain carries TRBV4-2 and TRBJ2-5; no definite D call. The CDR3 is 15 amino acids. The V gene lost 4 bases and the J gene lost 5 bases, with 17 bases spanning the gap. The germline V gene encodes CDR1 LGHNA and CDR2 YNFKEQ. The DNA for the CDR3 is TGTGCCAGCAGCCTAGAGGCGGTAGCCGCGGAGACCCAGTACTTC. This translates into CASSLEAVAAETQYF.

By share, this clonotype counts as large (0.1 to 1%). V is TRBV18 and J is TRBJ2-5, with D unresolved. The V and J ends lost 6 bases and 2 bases respectively, with 16 bases between them. Germline values: CDR1 KGHSH, CDR2 LQKENI. CDR3 length: 15 residues. This CDR3 is CASSTRRQKQETQYF. The CDR3 coding sequence is TGTGCCAGCTCCACCAGAAGGCAGAAACAAGAGACCCAGTACTTC.

This chain uses TRBV11-2 with TRBJ1-6; no firm D call. The length of the CDR3 is 16 residues. Trimming stripped 0 bases from V and 6 bases from J, with 12 bases between. The germline V gene encodes CDR1 SGHAT and CDR2 FQNNGV. CDR3 DNA sequence: TGTGCCAGCAGCTTAGATCGCCCAGTTTCTAATTCACCCCTCCACTTT. Its translation is CASSLDRPVSNSPLHF. The variable domain in full, completed from reference TRBV11-2 and TRBJ1-6, reads EAGVAQSPRYKIIEKRQSVAFWCNPISGHATLYWYQQILGQGPKLLIQFQNNGVVDDSQLPKDRFSAERLKGVDSTLKIQPAKLEDSAVYLCASSLDRPVSNSPLHFGNGTRLTVT.

This clonotype is large in the sample. Because the CDR3's place on the DNA is in doubt, the DNA is left out and the CDR3 is given as listed by TCRdb. The V gene is TRBV6-5, the J gene TRBJ1-2; TRBD1, the table's D call, lacks a check against the DNA. The CDR3 has 12 amino acids, counting both end residues. Germline V gene sequence: CDR1 MNHEY, CDR2 SVGAGI. The CDR3 reads CASSSSRTSYTF.

The gene calls are TRBV24-1 and TRBJ1-2, with 8 bases that match TRBD1. J lost 6 bases, V lost 9 bases, and 5 bases had no gene match. The CDR3 runs to 12 residues. From germline, CDR1 is KGHDR and CDR2 SFDVKD. The CDR3 reads CATATGDNGYTF. The CDR3 nucleotides are TGTGCCACCGCGACAGGGGACAATGGCTACACCTTC.

The rearrangement uses TRBV6-1 and TRBJ1-1, with a possible D match to TRBD1 (5 bases). CDR1 MNHNS and CDR2 SASEGT come from the germline V gene. V was trimmed by 5 bases and J by 8 bases, leaving 18 bases between them. The CDR3 covers 14 residues. The CDR3 here is CASSLSGTASEAFF. In DNA form, the CDR3 reads TGTGCCAGCAGTCTATCTGGGACGGCTAGCGAAGCTTTCTTT.

The chain joins TRBV24-1 to TRBJ2-3, with 9 bases lining up with TRBD1. Unmatched junction bases numbered 6, after V lost 6 bases and J lost 9 bases. CDR1 and CDR2 (germline): KGHDR, SFDVKD. The CDR3 length is 13 residues. The CDR3 DNA sequence: TGTGCCACCAGTCCCGGGACAGGGTTCACGCAGTATTTT. Translation gives CATSPGTGFTQYF.

The chain employs TRBV7-2 and TRBJ2-7; possible D gene TRBD1, 5 bases. Per germline, CDR1 SGHTA and CDR2 FQGNSA. V lost 2 bases to trimming and J lost 3 bases, with 5 bases between them. The CDR3 is 12 residues long. DNA for the CDR3: TGTGCCAGCAGCTTACAGGGCTACGAGCAGTACTTC. It specifies CASSLQGYEQYF.

The V call is TRBV10-1, the J call TRBJ2-7; possible D gene TRBD2, 5 bases. Looked up from germline, CDR1 is WNHNN and CDR2 is SYGVQD (reference sequence). The V gene lost 3 bases and the J gene lost 0 bases, with 9 bases spanning the gap. The CDR3 is 14 amino acids. The CDR3 region is CASSDLAFSYEQYF. In nucleotides, the CDR3 is TGCGCCAGCAGTGATCTAGCTTTCTCCTACGAGCAGTACTTC.

The chain has TRBV20-1 and TRBJ1-3, with D perhaps matching TRBD1 (5 bases). This CDR3 is built from 16 residues. V was trimmed by 3 bases and J by 0 bases, leaving 15 bases between them. Germline V CDR1 and CDR2: DFQATT, SNEGSKA (reference sequence). The CDR3 sequence: CSASRDGAGSGNTIYF. In DNA form, the CDR3 reads TGCAGTGCTAGTCGGGACGGCGCCGGCTCTGGAAACACCATATATTTT.

The chain is built from TRBV6-1 and TRBJ2-3; 11 bases are shared with TRBD1. The CDR3 sequence is 19 residues long. Germline values: CDR1 MNHNS, CDR2 SASEGT. The trim removed 6 bases at V and 1 base at J, leaving 15 bases unmatched. CDR3 coding DNA: TGTGCCAGCAGCCAAGGGTATCTCGGGACAGGGGGAGGCACAGATACGCAGTATTTT. Its protein is CASSQGYLGTGGGTDTQYF.

J is TRBJ2-4 and V is TRBV20-1, with D uncertain. Trimming pared 5 bases from V and 0 bases from J, leaving 11 bases between. The CDR3 length is 14 residues. Germline V lookup: CDR1 DFQATT, CDR2 SNEGSKA (reference sequence). The CDR3 protein is CSASSDLAKNIQYF. CDR3 sequence (DNA): TGCAGTGCTTCCTCAGATTTAGCCAAAAACATTCAGTACTTC.

The V call is TRBV6-5, the J call TRBJ1-2; 9 bases fit TRBD1. CDR1 is MNHEY and CDR2 is SVGAGI in the germline V gene. The CDR3 has 15 residues. The ends lost 4 bases at V and 7 bases at J; junction bases unmatched: 10. The CDR3 is CASSSAGQGIFGYTF. The CDR3 DNA reads as TGTGCCAGCAGTTCCGCGGGACAGGGTATATTTGGCTACACCTTC.

The chain carries TRBV6-1 and TRBJ2-7, with D maybe TRBD2 (5 bases). CDR3 length equals 14 residues. Trimming cost V 3 bases and J 5 bases, with 14 bases left between them. Germline CDR1 is MNHNS and CDR2 is SASEGT. This CDR3 reads CASSETAGWDEQYF. The CDR3 DNA reads TGTGCCAGCAGTGAGACGGCGGGTTGGGACGAGCAGTACTTC.

V usage is TRBV2 and J usage is TRBJ1-5; no firm D call. Germline V gene data show CDR1 as SNHLY and CDR2 as FYNNEI. This CDR3 spans 12 amino acids. The V and J ends lost 7 bases and 3 bases respectively, with 7 bases between them. The DNA of the CDR3 is TGTGCCAGCATGCCAGACAATCAGCCCCAGCATTTT. It codes for CASMPDNQPQHF.

V gene TRBV12-3 or TRBV12-4 combines with J gene TRBJ1-5; no firm D call. V lost 3 bases and J 2 bases, leaving 11 bases between the germline ends. CDR3 length: 15 residues. The CDR3 nucleotides read TGTGCCAGCAGTTTTCAACAGTCGGGCAATCAGCCCCAGCATTTT. Translation gives CASSFQQSGNQPQHF.

The genes are TRBV6-5 and TRBJ2-1; D call uncertain. V was pared by 0 bases and J by 4 bases, with 4 bases between. CDR3 length: 13 amino acids. Per germline, CDR1 MNHEY and CDR2 SVGAGI. CDR3 coding DNA: TGTGCCAGCAGTTACTCGAAGTACAATGAGCAGTTCTTC. This codes for CASSYSKYNEQFF.

This chain connects TRBV6-1 to TRBJ2-7; D possibly corresponds to TRBD1 (5 bases). Germline CDR1 MNHNS, CDR2 SASEGT. V was clipped by 7 bases and J by 7 bases, with 14 bases between them. The CDR3 loop spans 12 amino acids. The CDR3 region has the DNA TGTGCCAGCAAAAGGGGCGTAGGGGAGCAGTACTTC. Its protein product is CASKRGVGEQYF.

The genes are TRBV28 and TRBJ1-2; D gene unclear. The ends were cut back, 0 bases at V and 7 bases at J, with 12 bases in the middle. Germline V gene lookup returns CDR1 MDHEN and CDR2 SYDVKM. The CDR3 length is 14 residues. CDR3: CASSLWSGDTGYTF. CDR3 nucleotide sequence: TGTGCCAGCAGTTTATGGTCCGGGGATACTGGCTACACCTTC.

This sequence joins TRBV2 and TRBJ1-5, with TRBD1 matching 7 bases. The germline gives CDR1 SNHLY, CDR2 FYNNEI. Trimming removed 3 bases from V and 9 bases from J; junction bases left unmatched: 5. The CDR3 extends over 13 amino acids. CDR3 sequence reads: CASSEGTVRPQHF. DNA for the CDR3: TGTGCCAGCAGTGAGGGGACAGTCCGGCCCCAGCATTTT.

The chain is built from TRBV6-5 and TRBJ2-2; 12 bases align to TRBD2. The CDR3 has 18 residues. The germline gives CDR1 MNHEY, CDR2 SVGAGI. J lost 4 bases, V lost 2 bases, and 8 bases had no gene match. DNA for the CDR3: TGTGCCAGCAGTTACCTCCCAACTAGCGGGGGGCCCACCGGGGAGCTGTTTTTT. Amino acids: CASSYLPTSGGPTGELFF.

This clonotype was picked up one time. The gene calls are TRBV7-2 and TRBJ2-1; a possible D gene is TRBD2 (5 bases). This CDR3 is built from 14 residues. Looked up from germline, CDR1 is SGHTA and CDR2 is FQGNSA. V shed 5 bases and J shed 9 bases, with 17 bases lying between them. As DNA, the CDR3 is TGTGCCAGCAGCGCCTACTCACTTGAGGGTGAGCAGTTCTTC. Residues: CASSAYSLEGEQFF.